The rows below give T cell receptor beta chains drawn from one sample of a study of blood T cells in healthy people across ages. One entry per CDR3 protein results from TCRdb running MiXCR on the 5' RACE reads. The table lists over 1,200,000 distinct CDR3 sequences, 59% of them singletons, with approximately 7% in the top ten. The specimen was blood. Source of these receptors: a man aged 18-30 years in good health. The CDR3 runs from the conserved cysteine through the conserved F or W. The order of the fields is clone size, D gene, J gene, V gene, CDR3 protein, CDR3 DNA. A D gene is named only where the DNA matches it firmly. Only some rows state a clone size, as once, few, many or a class for expanded clones.

clone_size: .; d_call: TRBD2; j_call: TRBJ2-1; v_call: TRBV9; cdr3_aa: CASSVELRGAGEQFF; cdr3_nt: TGTGCCAGCAGCGTAGAACTGCGGGGGGCAGGTGAGCAGTTCTTC
clone_size: .; d_call: TRBD1; j_call: TRBJ2-7; v_call: TRBV20-1; cdr3_aa: CSANPGQRSSYEQYF; cdr3_nt: TGCAGTGCTAACCCGGGACAGAGAAGCTCCTACGAGCAGTACTTC
clone_size: .; d_call: TRBD2; j_call: TRBJ2-3; v_call: TRBV20-1; cdr3_aa: CSARDQSGNTQYF; cdr3_nt: TGCAGTGCTAGAGACCAAAGCGGGAATACGCAGTATTTT
clone_size: .; d_call: .; j_call: TRBJ2-2; v_call: TRBV4-3; cdr3_aa: CASSRKGVFGELFF; cdr3_nt: TGCGCCAGCAGCCGGAAGGGGGTTTTCGGGGAGCTGTTTTTT
clone_size: .; d_call: .; j_call: TRBJ2-2; v_call: TRBV12-3/TRBV12-4; cdr3_aa: CASSLEQVGELFF; cdr3_nt: TGTGCCAGCAGTTTAGAGCAGGTCGGGGAGCTGTTTTTT
clone_size: .; d_call: TRBD1; j_call: TRBJ2-7; v_call: TRBV7-2; cdr3_aa: CASSSDRALYYEQYF; cdr3_nt: TGTGCCAGCAGCAGCGACAGGGCACTATACTACGAGCAGTACTTC
clone_size: .; d_call: .; j_call: TRBJ2-5; v_call: TRBV20-1; cdr3_aa: CSANQAGRETQYF; cdr3_nt: TGCAGTGCTAATCAGGCGGGAAGAGAGACCCAGTACTTC
clone_size: .; d_call: .; j_call: TRBJ2-3; v_call: TRBV2; cdr3_aa: CASSEEITTDTQYF; cdr3_nt: TGTGCCAGCAGTGAGGAAATCACCACAGATACGCAGTATTTT
clone_size: .; d_call: TRBD2; j_call: TRBJ2-3; v_call: TRBV20-1; cdr3_aa: CSARVAGADTQYF; cdr3_nt: TGCAGTGCTAGAGTAGCGGGAGCAGATACGCAGTATTTT
clone_size: .; d_call: TRBD1; j_call: TRBJ2-1; v_call: TRBV28; cdr3_aa: CASSSTRGLYNEQFF; cdr3_nt: TGTGCCAGCAGTTCCACCAGGGGGCTTTACAATGAGCAGTTCTTC
clone_size: .; d_call: .; j_call: TRBJ2-5; v_call: TRBV7-2; cdr3_aa: CASSRGRAWQETQYF; cdr3_nt: TGTGCCAGCAGCCGAGGACGGGCCTGGCAAGAGACCCAGTACTTC
clone_size: .; d_call: .; j_call: TRBJ2-5; v_call: TRBV6-2/TRBV6-3; cdr3_aa: CASSTTWDTSGRVGQETQYF; cdr3_nt: TGTGCCAGCAGTACTACTTGGGACACATCAGGGCGAGTCGGGCAAGAGACCCAGTACTTC
clone_size: once; d_call: .; j_call: TRBJ2-5; v_call: TRBV4-1; cdr3_aa: CASSQEAVTVETQYF; cdr3_nt: TGCGCCAGCAGCCAAGAGGCGGTTACAGTAGAGACCCAGTACTTC
clone_size: .; d_call: TRBD2; j_call: TRBJ2-3; v_call: TRBV3-1; cdr3_aa: CASSQDGSGRLDTQYF; cdr3_nt: TGTGCCAGCAGCCAAGATGGGAGCGGGAGATTAGATACGCAGTATTTT
clone_size: once; d_call: .; j_call: TRBJ2-7; v_call: TRBV7-9; cdr3_aa: CASSVLLDLGYEQYF; cdr3_nt: TGTGCCAGCAGCGTTCTACTAGATCTGGGGTACGAGCAGTACTTC
clone_size: few; d_call: .; j_call: TRBJ2-3; v_call: TRBV6-1; cdr3_aa: CASTPTGHRRDPGTDTQYF; cdr3_nt: TGTGCCAGCACTCCGACCGGCCATAGACGGGACCCTGGCACAGATACGCAGTATTTT
clone_size: few; d_call: .; j_call: TRBJ2-1; v_call: TRBV4-1; cdr3_aa: CASSQGGVWYNEQFF; cdr3_nt: TGCGCCAGCAGCCAGGGAGGTGTCTGGTACAATGAGCAGTTCTTC
clone_size: .; d_call: .; j_call: TRBJ2-7; v_call: TRBV6-5; cdr3_aa: CASSSGTTMGEQYF; cdr3_nt: TGTGCCAGCAGTTCCGGGACCACAATGGGGGAGCAGTACTTC
clone_size: once; d_call: .; j_call: TRBJ2-3; v_call: TRBV7-9; cdr3_aa: CASSLISSGVISDTQYF; cdr3_nt: TGTGCCAGCAGCTTAATCAGTTCGGGCGTGATTTCAGATACGCAGTATTTT
clone_size: .; d_call: TRBD1; j_call: TRBJ2-3; v_call: TRBV13; cdr3_aa: CASSSTSIGAGQGITDTQYF; cdr3_nt: TGTGCCAGCAGCTCAACGTCCATTGGAGCGGGACAGGGGATAACAGATACGCAGTATTTT
clone_size: .; d_call: .; j_call: TRBJ2-5; v_call: TRBV10-1; cdr3_aa: CASSDLRETQYF; cdr3_nt: TGCGCCAGCTCGGACCTCCGAGAGACCCAGTACTTC
clone_size: .; d_call: TRBD2; j_call: TRBJ2-7; v_call: TRBV27; cdr3_aa: CASSPGLAISTYEQYF; cdr3_nt: TGTGCCAGCAGTCCGGGACTAGCGATTTCTACCTACGAGCAGTACTTC
clone_size: .; d_call: TRBD1; j_call: TRBJ1-4; v_call: TRBV7-9; cdr3_aa: CASSIRDRQNEKLFF; cdr3_nt: TGTGCCAGCAGCATCCGGGACAGACAGAATGAAAAACTGTTTTTT